This TCR beta chain originates from a study of CD8+ T cells in alopecia areata. Across the whole study: Twice a day, 5 to 10 mg of oral tofacitinib was administered to treated patients.

As regards this clone: Its antigen is currently unknown.

Noted treatment: oral pan-JAK inhibitor, 5-10 mg twice daily. The study team obtained lesional scalp punch biopsies and peripheral blood from alopecia areata patients. Germline V gene sequence: CDR1 SGHDT, CDR2 YYEEEE. The CDR3 totals 15 residues. V was cut by 3 bases and J by 7 bases, with 16 bases left in between. General study findings and limits: More clonal than normal scalp was lesional scalp, particularly alopecia totalis/universalis.

RNA, once extracted, was reverse transcribed into cDNA for use as the sequencing template. Method: immunoSEQ multiplex PCR; TCRdb's copy keeps in-frame clones and lacks some. In the table there are approximately 110,000 clones, approximately 55% of which are singletons. The sequence was collected from a human donor with alopecia areata. The sequencing used CD4+ T cells sorted from blood, collected at week 24, from a patient treated with tofacitinib. The chain employs TRBV5-6 and TRBJ1-4; D remains unclear. CDR3 in DNA: TGTGCCAGCAGCTCCGCCGGGTGGCTAGTTGAAAAACTGTTTTTT. Encoded protein: CASSSAGWLVEKLFF.